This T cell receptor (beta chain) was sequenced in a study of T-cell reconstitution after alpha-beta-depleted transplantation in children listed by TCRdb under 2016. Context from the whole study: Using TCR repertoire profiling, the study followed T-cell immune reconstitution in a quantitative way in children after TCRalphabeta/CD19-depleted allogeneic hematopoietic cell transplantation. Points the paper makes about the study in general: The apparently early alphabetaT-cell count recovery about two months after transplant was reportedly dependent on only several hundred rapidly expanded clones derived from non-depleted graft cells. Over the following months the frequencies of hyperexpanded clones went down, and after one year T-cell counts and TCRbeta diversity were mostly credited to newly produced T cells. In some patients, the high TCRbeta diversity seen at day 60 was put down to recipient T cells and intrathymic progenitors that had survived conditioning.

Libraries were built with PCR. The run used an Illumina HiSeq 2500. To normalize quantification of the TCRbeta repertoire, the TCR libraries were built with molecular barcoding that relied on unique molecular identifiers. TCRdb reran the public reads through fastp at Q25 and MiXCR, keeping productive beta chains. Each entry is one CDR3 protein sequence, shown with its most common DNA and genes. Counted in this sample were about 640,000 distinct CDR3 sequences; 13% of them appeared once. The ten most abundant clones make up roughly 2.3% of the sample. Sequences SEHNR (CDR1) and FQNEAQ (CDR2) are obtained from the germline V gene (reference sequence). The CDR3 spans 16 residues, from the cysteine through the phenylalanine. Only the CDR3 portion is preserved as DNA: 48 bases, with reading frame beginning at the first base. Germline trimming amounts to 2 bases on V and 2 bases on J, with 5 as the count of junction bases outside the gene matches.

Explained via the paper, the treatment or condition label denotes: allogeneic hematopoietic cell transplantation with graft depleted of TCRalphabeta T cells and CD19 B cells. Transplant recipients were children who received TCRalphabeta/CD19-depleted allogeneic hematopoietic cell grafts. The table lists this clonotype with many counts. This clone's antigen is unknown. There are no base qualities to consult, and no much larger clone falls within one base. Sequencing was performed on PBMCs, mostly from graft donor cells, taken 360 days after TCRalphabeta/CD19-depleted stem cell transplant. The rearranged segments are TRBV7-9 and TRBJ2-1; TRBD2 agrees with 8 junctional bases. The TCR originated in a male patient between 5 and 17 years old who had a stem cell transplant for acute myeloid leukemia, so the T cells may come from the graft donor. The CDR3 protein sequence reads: CASSLPSGRTYNEQFF. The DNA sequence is TGTGCCAGCAGCTTACCCAGCGGGAGAACCTACAATGAGCAGTTCTTC.